This entry features one T cell receptor beta chain sequence. V was cut by 5 bases and J by 4 bases, with 17 bases left in between. Per germline, CDR1 SEHNR and CDR2 FQNEAQ (reference sequence). The CDR3 sequence is 15 residues long. These data come from a study of blood T cell repertoires in COVID-19. Measured with immunoSEQ multiplex PCR; TCRdb has only the in-frame clones, and not every one. Of 210,000 or so clones in the sample, about four fifths are singletons; the top ten hold around 4.6%. J is TRBJ1-1 and V is TRBV7-9; tentatively, D is TRBD1 (5 bases). Sequenced material: PBMCs or T cells enriched from blood (not recorded which). The receptor was isolated from a woman in her fifties or sixties who had been exposed to COVID-19. The DNA of the CDR3 is TGTGCCAGCAGCCCTATCCCAGGGTTGCGCACTGAAGCTTTCTTT. Protein: CASSPIPGLRTEAFF.